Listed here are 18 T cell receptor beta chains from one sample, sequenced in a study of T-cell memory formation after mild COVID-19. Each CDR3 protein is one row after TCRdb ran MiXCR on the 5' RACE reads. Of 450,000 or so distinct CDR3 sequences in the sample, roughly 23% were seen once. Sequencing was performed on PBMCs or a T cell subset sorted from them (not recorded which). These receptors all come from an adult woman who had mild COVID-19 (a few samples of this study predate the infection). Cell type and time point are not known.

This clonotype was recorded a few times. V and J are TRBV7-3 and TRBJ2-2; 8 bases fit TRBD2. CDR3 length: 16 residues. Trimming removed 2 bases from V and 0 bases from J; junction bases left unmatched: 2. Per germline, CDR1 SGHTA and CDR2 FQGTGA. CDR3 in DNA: TGTGCCAGCAGCTTATTTAGCGGGACGAACACCGGGGAGCTGTTTTTT. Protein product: CASSLFSGTNTGELFF.

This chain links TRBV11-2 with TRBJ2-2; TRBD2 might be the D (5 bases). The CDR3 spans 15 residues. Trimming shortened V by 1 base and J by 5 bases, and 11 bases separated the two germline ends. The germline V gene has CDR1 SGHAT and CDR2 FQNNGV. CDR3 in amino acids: CASSLGRPGTGELFF. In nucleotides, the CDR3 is TGTGCCAGCAGCTTAGGGAGGCCGGGGACCGGGGAGCTGTTTTTT.

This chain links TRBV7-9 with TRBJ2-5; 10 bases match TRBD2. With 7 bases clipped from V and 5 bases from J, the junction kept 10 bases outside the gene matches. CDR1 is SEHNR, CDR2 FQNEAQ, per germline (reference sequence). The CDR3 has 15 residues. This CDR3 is CASTLLAGGSETQYF. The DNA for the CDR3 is TGTGCCAGCACCCTTTTAGCGGGAGGTTCGGAGACCCAGTACTTC.

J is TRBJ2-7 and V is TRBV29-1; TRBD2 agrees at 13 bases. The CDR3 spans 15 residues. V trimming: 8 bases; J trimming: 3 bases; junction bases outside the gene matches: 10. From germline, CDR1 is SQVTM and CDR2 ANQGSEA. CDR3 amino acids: CSLGTGTSGIYEQYF. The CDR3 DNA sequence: TGCAGCCTCGGCACCGGGACTAGCGGGATCTACGAGCAGTACTTC.

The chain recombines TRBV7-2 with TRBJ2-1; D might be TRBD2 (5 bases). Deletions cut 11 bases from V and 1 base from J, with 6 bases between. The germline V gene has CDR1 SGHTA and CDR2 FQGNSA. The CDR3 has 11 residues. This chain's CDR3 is CAGESYNEQFF. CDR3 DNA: TGTGCCGGGGAGTCCTACAATGAGCAGTTCTTC.

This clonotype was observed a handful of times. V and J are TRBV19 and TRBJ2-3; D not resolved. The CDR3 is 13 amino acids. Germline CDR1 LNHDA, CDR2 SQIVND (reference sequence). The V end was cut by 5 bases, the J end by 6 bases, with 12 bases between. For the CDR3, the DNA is TGTGCCAGTAGTCAGCGTAGTCCGGATACGCAGTATTTT. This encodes CASSQRSPDTQYF.

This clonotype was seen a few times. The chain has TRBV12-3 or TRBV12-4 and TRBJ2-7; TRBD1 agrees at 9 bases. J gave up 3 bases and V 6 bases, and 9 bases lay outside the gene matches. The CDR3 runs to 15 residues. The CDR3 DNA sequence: TGTGCCAGCAGACTTACGGGACAGGGAATCTACGAGCAGTACTTC. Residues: CASRLTGQGIYEQYF.

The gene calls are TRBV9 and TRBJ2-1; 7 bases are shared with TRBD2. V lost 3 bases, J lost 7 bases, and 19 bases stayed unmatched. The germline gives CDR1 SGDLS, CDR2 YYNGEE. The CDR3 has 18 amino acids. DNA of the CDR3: TGTGCCAGCAGCGCCCACCGGGGAGGGTACGGAAGAACAAATGAGCAGTTCTTC. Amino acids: CASSAHRGGYGRTNEQFF.

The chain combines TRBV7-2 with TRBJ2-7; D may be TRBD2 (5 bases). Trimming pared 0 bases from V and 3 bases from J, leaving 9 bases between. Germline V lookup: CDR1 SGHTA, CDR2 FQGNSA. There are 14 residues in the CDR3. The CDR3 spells CASSLAEANYEQYF. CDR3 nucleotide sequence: TGTGCCAGCAGCTTAGCGGAGGCTAACTACGAGCAGTACTTC.

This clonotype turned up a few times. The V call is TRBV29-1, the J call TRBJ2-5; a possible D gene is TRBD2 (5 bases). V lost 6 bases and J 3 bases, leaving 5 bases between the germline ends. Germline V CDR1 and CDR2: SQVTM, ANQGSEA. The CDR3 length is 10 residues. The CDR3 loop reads CSVREETQYF. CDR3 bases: TGCAGCGTGAGGGAAGAGACCCAGTACTTC.

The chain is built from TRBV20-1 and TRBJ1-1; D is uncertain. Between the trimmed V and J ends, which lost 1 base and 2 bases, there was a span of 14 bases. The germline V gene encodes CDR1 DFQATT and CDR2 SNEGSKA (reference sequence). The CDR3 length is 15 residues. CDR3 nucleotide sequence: TGCAGTGCTAGAGCCTTCGGGAGAGGAAACACTGAAGCTTTCTTT. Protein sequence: CSARAFGRGNTEAFF.

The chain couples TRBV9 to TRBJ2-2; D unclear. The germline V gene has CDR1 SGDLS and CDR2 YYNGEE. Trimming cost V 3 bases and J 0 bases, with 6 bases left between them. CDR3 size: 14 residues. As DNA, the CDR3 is TGTGCCAGCAGCGCAAGGACGAACACCGGGGAGCTGTTTTTT. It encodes CASSARTNTGELFF.

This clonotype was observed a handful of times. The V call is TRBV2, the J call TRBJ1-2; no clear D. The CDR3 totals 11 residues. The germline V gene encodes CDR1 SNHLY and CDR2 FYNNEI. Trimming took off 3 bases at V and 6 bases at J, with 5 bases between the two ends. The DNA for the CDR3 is TGTGCCAGCAGTGAGTCAGATGGCTACACCTTC. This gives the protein CASSESDGYTF.

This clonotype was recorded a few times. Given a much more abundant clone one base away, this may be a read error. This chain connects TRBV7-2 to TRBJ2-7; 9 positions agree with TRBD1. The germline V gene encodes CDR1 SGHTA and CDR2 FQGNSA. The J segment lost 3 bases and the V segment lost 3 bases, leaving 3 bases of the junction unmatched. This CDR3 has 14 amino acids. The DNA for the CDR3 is TGTGCCAGCAGCTTCGGGACAGGGATCTACGAGCAGTACTTC. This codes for CASSFGTGIYEQYF.

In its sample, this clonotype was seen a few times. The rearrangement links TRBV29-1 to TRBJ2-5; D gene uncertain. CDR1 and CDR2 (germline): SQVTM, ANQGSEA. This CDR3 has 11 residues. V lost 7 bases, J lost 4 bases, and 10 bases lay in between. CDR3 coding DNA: TGCAGCGCTCCCGGACGAGAGACCCAGTACTTC. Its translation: CSAPGRETQYF.

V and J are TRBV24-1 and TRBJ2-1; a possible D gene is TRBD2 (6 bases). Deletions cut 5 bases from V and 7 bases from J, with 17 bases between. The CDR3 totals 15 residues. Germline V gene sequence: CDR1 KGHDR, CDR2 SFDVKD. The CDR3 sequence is CATSGRDFRANEQFF. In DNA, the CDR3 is TGTGCCACCAGTGGAAGGGACTTCAGGGCAAATGAGCAGTTCTTC.

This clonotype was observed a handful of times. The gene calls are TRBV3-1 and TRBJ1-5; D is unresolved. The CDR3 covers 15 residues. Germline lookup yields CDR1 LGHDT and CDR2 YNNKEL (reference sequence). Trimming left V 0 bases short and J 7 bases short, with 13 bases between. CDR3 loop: CASSQDTGRNQPQHF. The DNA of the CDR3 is TGTGCCAGCAGCCAAGATACCGGTCGGAACCAGCCCCAGCATTTT.

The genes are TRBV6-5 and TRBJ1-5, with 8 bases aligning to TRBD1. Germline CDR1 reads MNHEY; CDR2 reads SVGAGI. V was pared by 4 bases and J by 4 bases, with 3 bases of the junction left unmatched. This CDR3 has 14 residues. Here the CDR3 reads CASSSTGDNQPQHF. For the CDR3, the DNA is TGTGCCAGCAGTTCGACAGGGGATAATCAGCCCCAGCATTTT.